The 17 T cell receptor beta chains below were found in one sample sequenced in a study of T cell repertoires in cytomegalovirus infection (dated by TCRdb to 2018 to 2020). TCRdb shows the sequencer as Illumina HiSeq 1500. Through fastp at Q25 and MiXCR, TCRdb rebuilt clones from the public reads, retaining in-frame beta chains. When rows share a CDR3 protein, they turn into one entry using the most common DNA and genes. This sample gives 180,000 or so distinct CDR3 sequences in total; approximately 18% of them show up just once. Approximately 26% of the sample comes from the top ten. The sample consisted of CD8+ T cells from PBMCs. The receptors shown here come from a human donor in good health (CMV status not recorded). Some clones in this sample may be carry-over from other donors' samples.

The chain has TRBV7-6 and TRBJ1-6; D possibly corresponds to TRBD1 (6 bases). The germline V and J ends were trimmed by 5 bases and 6 bases, with 11 bases remaining between them. The CDR3 contains 14 residues. Germline CDR1 is SGHVS and CDR2 is FNYEAQ. As DNA, the CDR3 is TGTGCCAGCAGCCCCCCAGGGGCTAATTCACCCCTCCACTTT. Translation: CASSPPGANSPLHF.

This clonotype was seen a few times. This chain connects TRBV7-9 to TRBJ2-3, with D perhaps TRBD1 (8 bases). There are 17 residues in the CDR3. CDR1 and CDR2 from the germline V gene are SEHNR and FQNEAQ (reference sequence). The V gene lost 7 bases and the J gene lost 3 bases, with 23 bases spanning the gap. In DNA, the CDR3 is TGTGCCAGCACAACGGGGGGCAGGGGGCCTTTTACAGATACGCAGTATTTT. Amino acid sequence: CASTTGGRGPFTDTQYF. The whole variable domain, remainder taken from reference TRBV7-9 and TRBJ2-3, is DTGVSQNPRHKITKRGQNVTFRCDPISEHNRLYWYRQTLGQGPEFLTYFQNEAQLEKSRLLSDRFSAERPKGSFSTLEIQRTEQGDSAMYLCASTTGGRGPFTDTQYFGPGTRLTVL.

This clonotype has just a few counts. The chain is built from TRBV12-3 or TRBV12-4 and TRBJ2-6; D not certain. Trimming took off 6 bases at V and 0 bases at J, with 9 bases between the two ends. This CDR3 contains 15 residues. This CDR3 reads CASRGLSSGANVLTF. The CDR3 DNA reads TGTGCCAGCAGGGGATTGAGCTCTGGGGCCAACGTCCTGACTTTC.

The rearrangement joins TRBV28 to TRBJ2-3, with 11 bases fitting TRBD1. V gave up 6 bases and J gave up 3 bases; unmatched junction bases: 2. The CDR3 covers 14 residues. Germline CDR1 and CDR2: MDHEN and SYDVKM. CDR3 sequence: CASSWDRGTDTQYF. The CDR3 coding sequence is TGTGCCAGCAGCTGGGACAGGGGGACAGATACGCAGTATTTT.

This clonotype was counted only a few times. The DNA for the CDR3 is TGTGCCAGCAGCTTCCCTAGCGGCACAGATACGCAGTATTTT. Translation gives CASSFPSGTDTQYF. This chain joins TRBV11-1 and TRBJ2-3, with TRBD2 as a possible D gene (6 bases). V dropped 3 bases and J dropped 1 base, with 8 bases sitting between them. CDR3 length equals 14 residues. CDR1 and CDR2 (germline): SGHAT, FQDESV (reference sequence).

On this clonotype: At one end, the junction sequence differs from germline, possibly due to a read error. V is TRBV7-9 and J is TRBJ2-1; D might be TRBD1 (7 bases). Germline CDR1 is SEHNR and CDR2 is FQNEAQ (reference sequence). The CDR3 contains 14 residues. CDR3 amino acids: CASSLATGSDEQFF. The CDR3 region has the DNA TGTGCCAGCAGCCTAGCGACAGGGTCCGATGAGCAGTTCTTC.

This clonotype was detected only a few times. CDR3 in DNA: TGTGCCAGCAGAATTCAGCGGGGTGGCACCGGGGAGCTGTTTTTT. This encodes CASRIQRGGTGELFF. The rearrangement joins TRBV6-1 to TRBJ2-2; 7 bases fit TRBD2. CDR1 and CDR2 from the germline V gene are MNHNS and SASEGT. This CDR3 comprises 15 residues. V dropped 6 bases and J dropped 4; count of bases not matched to a gene: 8.

V and J are TRBV19 and TRBJ1-6; D gene unclear. Germline V gene lookup returns CDR1 LNHDA and CDR2 SQIVND (reference sequence). CDR3 length: 15 residues. With 5 bases removed from V and 4 bases from J, the gap between germline ends came to 12 bases. This CDR3 reads CASSPPDGYNSPLHF. The CDR3 DNA follows: TGTGCCAGTAGTCCACCAGACGGATATAATTCACCCCTCCACTTT.

V is TRBV11-2 and J is TRBJ1-1; no clear D gene. The V end was cut by 10 bases, the J end by 3 bases, with 15 bases between. Germline V gene data show CDR1 as SGHAT and CDR2 as FQNNGV. The CDR3 covers 13 residues. Here the CDR3 reads CATRYKAHTEAFF. CDR3 coding DNA: TGTGCCACCCGTTATAAGGCGCACACTGAAGCTTTCTTT.

The chain links TRBV6-5 to TRBJ2-7; D is uncertain. Germline CDR1 reads MNHEY; CDR2 reads SVGAGI. The CDR3 length is 14 residues. Trimming removed 2 bases from V and 5 bases from J, with 13 bases in between. The CDR3 nucleotides are TGTGCCAGCAGTTACGGGGTAGGCAGCAACGAGCAGTACTTC. Residues: CASSYGVGSNEQYF.

The chain couples TRBV27 to TRBJ2-4; TRBD1 is a possible D gene (6 bases). Per germline, CDR1 MNHEY and CDR2 SMNVEV (reference sequence). The CDR3 has 14 amino acids. Trimming cost V 5 bases and J 2 bases, with 10 bases left between them. The CDR3 sequence: CASSAGGPKNIQYF. CDR3 bases: TGTGCCAGCAGTGCTGGGGGCCCCAAAAACATTCAGTACTTC.

The chain has TRBV7-2 and TRBJ1-3; D call uncertain. The V end was cut by 3 bases, the J end by 0 bases, with 9 bases between. Germline V gives CDR1 SGHTA, CDR2 FQGNSA. This CDR3 has 15 residues. The CDR3 is CASSFTESSGNTIYF. The CDR3 bases are TGTGCCAGCAGCTTTACAGAGAGCTCTGGAAACACCATATATTTT.

This clonotype was counted between two and nine times. The chain uses TRBV11-2 and TRBJ1-1, with D unresolved. CDR1 is SGHAT and CDR2 is FQNNGV in the germline V gene. The CDR3 has 16 residues. Trimming stripped 6 bases from V and 5 bases from J, with 22 bases between. Here the CDR3 reads CASSYPGLGSGTEAFF. DNA for the CDR3: TGTGCCAGCAGTTACCCCGGGTTGGGGAGTGGGACTGAAGCTTTCTTT.

As concerns this clonotype: This could be a read error, since a much larger clone is one nucleotide away. The V gene is TRBV6-2 or TRBV6-3, the J gene TRBJ2-5; D uncertain. With 5 bases removed from V and 5 bases from J, the gap between germline ends came to 6 bases. CDR1 MNHEY and CDR2 SVGEGT come from the germline V gene. This CDR3 region has 11 residues. The CDR3 loop reads CASSHGETQYF. The CDR3 coding sequence is TGTGCCAGCAGTCATGGGGAGACCCAGTACTTC.

This chain joins TRBV7-8 and TRBJ2-2, with D possibly matching TRBD1 (6 bases). Germline-derived CDR1 and CDR2 are SGHVS and FQNEAQ. This CDR3 contains 16 residues. Trimming took 6 bases from V and 1 from J, leaving 15 bases between them. The CDR3 DNA sequence: TGTGCCAGCAGTTCCCGGGACACCCTGAACACCGGGGAGCTGTTTTTT. Translated: CASSSRDTLNTGELFF.

The V gene is TRBV7-2, the J gene TRBJ2-7, with D uncertain. Trimming took off 3 bases at V and 6 bases at J, with 9 bases between the two ends. The CDR3 is made up of 12 amino acids. The germline CDR1 and CDR2 sequences are SGHTA and FQGNSA. CDR3 coding DNA: TGTGCCAGCAGCTTGCACTTGATCGAGCAGTACTTC. This sequence encodes CASSLHLIEQYF. Based on the CDR3 plus reference TRBV7-2 and TRBJ2-7, the full variable domain is GAGVSQSPSNKVTEKGKDVELRCDPISGHTALYWYRQSLGQGLEFLIYFQGNSAPDKSGLPSDRFSAERTGGSVSTLTIQRTQQEDSAVYLCASSLHLIEQYFGPGTRLTVT.

V is TRBV5-5 and J is TRBJ1-2; maybe TRBD1 (6 bases). V gave up 1 base and J gave up 7 bases, with 14 bases separating them. This CDR3 is 14 amino acids long. Germline V gives CDR1 SGHKS, CDR2 YYEKEE (reference sequence). This chain's CDR3 is CASSLWGAGIGYTF. The CDR3 bases are TGTGCCAGCAGCTTGTGGGGGGCAGGGATTGGCTACACCTTC. The variable domain in full, completed from reference TRBV5-5 and TRBJ1-2, reads DAGVTQSPTHLIKTRGQQVTLRCSPISGHKSVSWYQQVLGQGPQFIFQYYEKEERGRGNFPDRFSARQFPNYSSELNVNALLLGDSALYLCASSLWGAGIGYTFGSGTRLTVV.